The 32 T cell receptor beta chains presented below share a single source sample, sequenced in a study of blood T cell repertoires in COVID-19. Sequencing was performed with immunoSEQ multiplex PCR; in TCRdb, only in-frame clones are kept and a portion is missing. The table has 65,000 to 70,000 clones, approximately 93% seen once. The sequencing sample was made of peripheral blood. The receptors here all came from a man aged 70-80 years with active COVID-19.

V and J are TRBV28 and TRBJ2-6, with D maybe TRBD1 (5 bases). Looked up from germline, CDR1 is MDHEN and CDR2 is SYDVKM. The CDR3 is made up of 15 amino acids. With 5 bases removed from V and 0 bases from J, the gap between germline ends came to 8 bases. The chain's CDR3 is CASSGAYSGANVLTF. The DNA of the CDR3 is TGTGCCAGCAGTGGGGCCTACTCTGGGGCCAACGTCCTGACTTTC.

This clone was recorded once. This chain uses TRBV6-6 with TRBJ2-1; TRBD2 agrees at 7 bases. This CDR3 has 16 residues. Per germline, CDR1 MNHNY and CDR2 SVGAGI (reference sequence). Trimming cost V 0 bases and J 7 bases; bases outside gene matches: 9. CDR3 amino acids: CASSYSAERGYNEQFF. CDR3 nucleotide sequence: TGTGCCAGCAGTTACTCCGCCGAGCGGGGTTATAATGAGCAGTTCTTC.

This clone was seen only a few times. The chain recombines TRBV5-5 with TRBJ1-5, with 7 bases matching TRBD1. V lost 4 bases to trimming and J lost 3 bases; unmatched junction nucleotides: 13. CDR3 length: 17 amino acids. CDR1 and CDR2 from the germline V gene are SGHKS and YYEKEE (reference sequence). The CDR3 region is CASSSNAGTDYNQPQHF. The CDR3 DNA is TGTGCCAGCAGCAGCAACGCCGGGACAGACTACAATCAGCCCCAGCATTTT.

This chain connects TRBV4-2 to TRBJ1-2; tentative D call: TRBD1 (6 bases). This CDR3 has 16 residues. Germline V gives CDR1 LGHNA, CDR2 YNFKEQ. V dropped 1 base and J dropped 4 bases, with 16 bases sitting between them. The CDR3 DNA follows: TGTGCCAGCAGCCAAGTTGCCCCACAGGGTTTCTATGGCTACACCTTC. Translation: CASSQVAPQGFYGYTF.

The rearrangement joins TRBV7-2 to TRBJ2-7, with 11 bases fitting TRBD2. Germline trimming cut 5 bases from V and 3 bases from J; bases unmatched to any gene: 9. Germline-derived CDR1 and CDR2 are SGHTA and FQGNSA. The length of the CDR3 is 16 residues. The CDR3 nucleotides are TGTGCCAGCAGCCAAACTAGCGGGGGAGGTTACTACGAGCAGTACTTC. This translates into CASSQTSGGGYYEQYF.

J is TRBJ1-5 and V is TRBV15; 9 bases are a match to TRBD1. With 4 bases clipped from V and 9 bases from J, the junction kept 16 bases outside the gene matches. Germline V gene data show CDR1 as LNHNV and CDR2 as YYDKDF (reference sequence). The CDR3 runs to 17 residues. This chain's CDR3 is CATSTVGSGTGSLPQHF. CDR3 sequence (DNA): TGTGCCACCAGCACGGTAGGATCCGGGACAGGGAGTTTGCCCCAGCATTTT.

This sequence joins TRBV6-4 and TRBJ2-3; perhaps TRBD2 as D (6 bases). Deletions cut 5 bases from V and 2 bases from J, with 11 bases between. Germline V gives CDR1 MRHNA, CDR2 SNTAGT. This CDR3 comprises 14 residues. CDR3 region: CASSLSGDTDTQYF. The CDR3 region has the DNA TGTGCCAGCAGTCTTTCGGGGGACACAGATACGCAGTATTTT.

The rearrangement joins TRBV6-4 to TRBJ1-2; D ambiguous. The V and J ends lost 2 bases and 7 bases respectively, with 11 bases between them. From germline, CDR1 is MRHNA and CDR2 SNTAGT. This CDR3 comprises 13 residues. The CDR3: CASSDQRVGGYTF. The CDR3 bases are TGTGCCAGCAGTGACCAGCGGGTAGGTGGCTACACCTTC.

The chain has TRBV5-6 and TRBJ2-4, with D perhaps TRBD1 (5 bases). Trimming pared 1 base from V and 8 bases from J, leaving 16 bases between. Germline CDR1 SGHDT, CDR2 YYEEEE. This CDR3 has 15 amino acids. This CDR3 is CASSLRRGFMDIQYF. As DNA, the CDR3 is TGTGCCAGCAGCTTGCGAAGGGGTTTTATGGACATTCAGTACTTC.

The chain joins TRBV14 to TRBJ1-2; 7 bases match TRBD1. This CDR3 spans 14 amino acids. Germline V gene data show CDR1 as SGHDN and CDR2 as FVKESK. V gave up 4 bases and J gave up 4 bases; unmatched junction bases: 6. DNA of the CDR3: TGTGCCAGCAGCCCCGACAGGGAAGGCTATGGCTACACCTTC. It codes for CASSPDREGYGYTF.

The chain recombines TRBV5-6 with TRBJ1-6; 8 nucleotides agree with TRBD1. The CDR3 consists of 15 residues. Germline trimming cut 4 bases from V and 10 bases from J; bases unmatched to any gene: 10. Germline V CDR1 and CDR2: SGHDT, YYEEEE. The CDR3 bases are TGTGCCAGCAGCCCCCCCGGCAGGGGGCTATCACCCCTCCACTTT. This encodes CASSPPGRGLSPLHF.

The chain joins TRBV20-1 to TRBJ1-6; D perhaps matches TRBD1 (5 bases). Per germline, CDR1 DFQATT and CDR2 SNEGSKA (reference sequence). The CDR3 is 16 residues long. The V end lost 3 bases, the J end lost 9 bases, and 21 bases lay between the germline ends. The CDR3 spells CSASLQELTAGSPLHF. CDR3 bases: TGCAGTGCTAGTTTACAGGAACTTACGGCAGGTTCACCCCTCCACTTT.

V usage is TRBV10-1 and J usage is TRBJ1-2, with 8 bases that match TRBD1. The CDR3 is 14 amino acids. Germline values: CDR1 WNHNN, CDR2 SYGVQD (reference sequence). The V gene end was trimmed by 6 bases and the J gene end by 4 bases; junction bases not matched to a gene: 7. DNA of the CDR3: TGCGCCAGCAGGGACAGGGACTTTGCCTATGGCTACACCTTC. Encoded protein: CASRDRDFAYGYTF.

The V gene is TRBV6-5, the J gene TRBJ2-2; tentative D call: TRBD1 (6 bases). This CDR3 is 13 amino acids long. V dropped 8 bases and J dropped 2 bases, with 9 bases sitting between them. The V gene's germline CDR1 is MNHEY and CDR2 SVGAGI. The CDR3 loop is CASRDTNTGELFF. CDR3 coding DNA: TGTGCCAGCCGGGACACAAACACCGGGGAGCTGTTTTTT.

This chain connects TRBV2 to TRBJ1-2; TRBD1 is a possible D gene (6 bases). V shed 2 bases and J shed 6 bases, with 10 bases lying between them. The CDR3 spans 13 residues. CDR1 and CDR2 (germline): SNHLY, FYNNEI. CDR3 coding DNA: TGTGCCAGCAGTGAATGGACAGCCCATGGCTACACCTTC. The encoded protein is CASSEWTAHGYTF. Variable domain in full (rest from reference TRBV2 and TRBJ1-2): EPEVTQTPSHQVTQMGQEVILRCVPISNHLYFYWYRQILGQKVEFLVSFYNNEISEKSEIFDDQFSVERPDGSNFTLKIRSTKLEDSAMYFCASSEWTAHGYTFGSGTRLTVV.

The chain employs TRBV27 and TRBJ1-2, with 9 bases identical to TRBD1. Germline CDR1 reads MNHEY; CDR2 reads SMNVEV (reference sequence). CDR3 size: 14 residues. The V and J ends lost 9 bases and 8 bases, in that order; junction bases with no gene match: 13. The DNA for the CDR3 is TGTGCCAGTATCCGGGACAGGGTATGGGAGGGCTACACCTTC. It is translated as CASIRDRVWEGYTF.

V usage is TRBV2 and J usage is TRBJ1-1; TRBD1 is a possible D gene (5 bases). The germline V gene encodes CDR1 SNHLY and CDR2 FYNNEI. The CDR3 totals 12 residues. Trimming took 10 bases from V and 10 from J, leaving 19 bases between them. CDR3 residues: CATPGMGLGAFF. CDR3 bases: TGTGCCACCCCCGGGATGGGACTTGGAGCTTTCTTT.

The chain has TRBV10-3 and TRBJ1-1; a possible D gene is TRBD1 (6 bases). CDR1 ENHRY and CDR2 SYGVKD come from the germline V gene. This CDR3 is 12 amino acids long. Trimming shortened V by 6 bases and J by 5 bases, and 10 bases separated the two germline ends. CDR3 nucleotides: TGTGCCATCAGCACAGGGCCGACTGAAGCTTTCTTT. This gives the protein CAISTGPTEAFF.

The chain joins TRBV19 to TRBJ1-2; TRBD1 matches 11 bases. V dropped 3 bases and J dropped 4; count of bases not matched to a gene: 10. The CDR3 sequence is 17 residues long. Germline lookup yields CDR1 LNHDA and CDR2 SQIVND (reference sequence). CDR3 coding DNA: TGTGCCAGTAGTATCTCACTCGGACAGGGGGCGATCTATGGCTACACCTTC. This translates into CASSISLGQGAIYGYTF.

The J gene is TRBJ1-4, the V gene TRBV20-1, with D perhaps matching TRBD1 (5 bases). Trimming stripped 3 bases from V and 8 bases from J, with 13 bases between. This CDR3 has 13 amino acids. From germline, CDR1 is DFQATT and CDR2 SNEGSKA (reference sequence). The CDR3 DNA reads as TGCAGTGCTAGTAGGGGCAGGGTAGAAAAACTGTTTTTT. Translation: CSASRGRVEKLFF.

The V and J genes are TRBV2 and TRBJ1-2; 7 nucleotides match TRBD1. CDR3 length: 16 residues. In germline, CDR1 is SNHLY, CDR2 FYNNEI. The junction had 9 bases not matched to a gene; V was cut back by 3 bases and J by 2 bases. The CDR3 protein is CASSEGQTPANYGYTF. The CDR3 DNA reads as TGTGCCAGCAGTGAGGGACAGACTCCTGCGAACTATGGCTACACCTTC.

The rearrangement joins TRBV28 to TRBJ1-1, with 7 bases aligning to TRBD1. There are 14 residues in the CDR3. The ends lost 5 bases at V and 1 base at J; junction bases unmatched: 4. Germline V lookup: CDR1 MDHEN, CDR2 SYDVKM. CDR3 sequence (DNA): TGTGCCAGCAGTCTTACAGGGGCGAACACTGAAGCTTTCTTT. Amino acids: CASSLTGANTEAFF.

This sequence joins TRBV6-5 and TRBJ2-2; 13 nucleotides match TRBD2. The CDR3 is 16 residues long. The V and J ends lost 4 bases and 5 bases, in that order; junction bases with no gene match: 4. Germline V gives CDR1 MNHEY, CDR2 SVGAGI. DNA of the CDR3: TGTGCCAGCAGTTCAGGACTAGCGGGGGCAACCGGGGAGCTGTTTTTT. Protein: CASSSGLAGATGELFF.

J is TRBJ1-2 and V is TRBV7-9, with 7 bases matching TRBD1. Trimming took 1 base from V and 4 from J; bases not matched to a gene: 6. This CDR3 is 15 amino acids long. Germline loops: CDR1 SEHNR, CDR2 FQNEAQ (reference sequence). CDR3 coding DNA: TGTGCCAGCAGCTTAGGGGAAACAGGGGTCTATGGCTACACCTTC. Its protein is CASSLGETGVYGYTF. Combining the CDR3 with reference TRBV7-9 and TRBJ1-2 gives the whole variable domain DTGVSQNPRHKITKRGQNVTFRCDPISEHNRLYWYRQTLGQGPEFLTYFQNEAQLEKSRLLSDRFSAERPKGSFSTLEIQRTEQGDSAMYLCASSLGETGVYGYTFGSGTRLTVV.

The chain uses TRBV5-1 and TRBJ2-3; 9 nucleotides agree with TRBD2. Germline V gene data show CDR1 as SGHRS and CDR2 as YFSETQ. V trimming: 3 bases; J trimming: 5 bases; junction bases outside the gene matches: 10. CDR3 length: 16 amino acids. Here the CDR3 DNA reads TGCGCCAGCAGCTGGACGGCGGGGGGGCCGGGAGATACGCAGTATTTT. It translates to CASSWTAGGPGDTQYF.

The chain uses TRBV25-1 and TRBJ1-5, with D possibly matching TRBD1 (5 bases). The CDR3 length is 13 residues. The germline V and J ends were trimmed by 3 bases and 2 bases, with 5 bases remaining between them. The germline V gene encodes CDR1 MGHDK and CDR2 SYGVNS. This CDR3 reads CASSDRGNQPQHF. CDR3 nucleotides: TGTGCCAGCAGTGACAGGGGCAATCAGCCCCAGCATTTT.

The CDR3 DNA reads TGCGCCAGCACTATTGGGGACAGGGGGAATTCACCCCTCCACTTT. It is translated as CASTIGDRGNSPLHF. This chain joins TRBV5-1 and TRBJ1-6, with 11 bases that match TRBD1. Looked up from germline, CDR1 is SGHRS and CDR2 is YFSETQ. The ends lost 6 bases at V and 7 bases at J; junction bases unmatched: 6. The CDR3 consists of 15 residues.

This rearrangement joins TRBV10-3 to TRBJ1-1, with unresolved D. V lost 6 bases, J lost 1 base, and 9 bases lay in between. There are 13 residues in the CDR3. CDR1 and CDR2 from the germline V gene are ENHRY and SYGVKD. The CDR3 spells CAISDMRNTEAFF. The CDR3 DNA is TGTGCCATCAGCGACATGAGGAACACTGAAGCTTTCTTT.

The rearrangement links TRBV24-1 to TRBJ2-1; 7 bases line up with TRBD2. The CDR3 length is 15 residues. From germline, CDR1 is KGHDR and CDR2 SFDVKD. V lost 3 bases and J lost 2; bases outside the gene matches: 3. Here the CDR3 reads CATSDPGGPYNEQFF. For the CDR3, the DNA is TGTGCCACCAGTGATCCGGGGGGACCCTACAATGAGCAGTTCTTC.

This chain connects TRBV3-1 (or the pseudogene TRBV3-2) to TRBJ1-5; tentative D call: TRBD1 (6 bases). The CDR3 is made up of 14 amino acids. Trimming took off 1 base at V and 4 bases at J, with 8 bases between the two ends. CDR1 is LGHDT, CDR2 YNNKEL, per germline (reference sequence). CDR3 DNA: TGTGCCAGCAGCCAAGGGACAGTAAATCAGCCCCAGCATTTT. As protein: CASSQGTVNQPQHF.

V and J are TRBV4-1 and TRBJ2-6; TRBD2 might be the D (6 bases). Germline CDR1 reads MGHRA; CDR2 reads YSYEKL. This CDR3 is 18 amino acids long. Trimming took off 0 bases at V and 1 base at J, with 13 bases between the two ends. The CDR3, as DNA: TGCGCCAGCAGCCAAGATCGTACTAGCCCATCTGGGGCCAACGTCCTGACTTTC. Residues: CASSQDRTSPSGANVLTF.

The V call is TRBV12-3 or TRBV12-4, the J call TRBJ1-1; D uncertain. Trimming took 7 bases from V and 1 from J, leaving 10 bases between them. CDR3 size: 13 residues. The CDR3 DNA follows: TGTGCCAGCAATAACGCGGGGAACACTGAAGCTTTCTTT. It translates to CASNNAGNTEAFF.